What follows are 14 T cell receptor beta chains derived from one specimen sequenced in a study of cytomegalovirus exposure and HLA in healthy donors. Researchers ran the PCR with 60 Vbeta and 13 Jbeta primers. Clones were sequenced by immunoSEQ multiplex PCR, and TCRdb holds only the in-frame ones, with some missing. The sample has about 160,000 clones, approximately 80% seen once. The material sequenced was PBMCs. Receptors were obtained from a woman in her forties or fifties in good health and CMV-seronegative.

The chain has TRBV19 and TRBJ1-5; 7 bases align to TRBD1. CDR3 length equals 14 residues. Germline CDR1 LNHDA, CDR2 SQIVND (reference sequence). Trimming at V came to 7 bases and at J to 4 bases, leaving 7 bases not matched to a gene. In DNA, the CDR3 is TGTGCCAGTACCGTTAGACAGGGTAATCAGCCCCAGCATTTT. Translation: CASTVRQGNQPQHF.

This chain uses TRBV4-3 with TRBJ2-3; 8 positions match TRBD2. V lost 1 base to trimming and J lost 4 bases; unmatched junction nucleotides: 4. CDR1 and CDR2 from the germline V gene are LGHNA and YSLEER. This CDR3 region has 15 residues. CDR3 nucleotide sequence: TGCGCCAGCAGCCAAGCAGGACTAGCTGCAGATACGCAGTATTTT. It translates to CASSQAGLAADTQYF.

The chain recombines TRBV30 with TRBJ2-3; TRBD2 agrees at 7 bases. The V gene's germline CDR1 is GTSNPN and CDR2 SVGIG (reference sequence). The CDR3 totals 14 residues. V gave up 3 bases and J gave up 2 bases; unmatched junction bases: 5. DNA of the CDR3: TGTGCCTGGAGACCCAGCGGGAACACAGATACGCAGTATTTT. Its translation is CAWRPSGNTDTQYF.

The chain carries TRBV19 and TRBJ2-1, with TRBD1 matching 8 bases. The V and J ends lost 4 bases and 0 bases, in that order; junction bases with no gene match: 5. Germline assignment: CDR1 LNHDA and CDR2 SQIVND (reference sequence). This CDR3 is 16 amino acids long. CDR3 nucleotides: TGTGCCAGTAGTACCAGGACAGGGAGCTCCTACAATGAGCAGTTCTTC. Protein product: CASSTRTGSSYNEQFF.

The rearrangement uses TRBV28 and TRBJ1-1; 10 bases agree with TRBD1. Germline V lookup: CDR1 MDHEN, CDR2 SYDVKM. After removal of 5 bases from V and 6 bases from J, the junction contained 15 bases not matched to a gene. There are 17 residues in the CDR3. The CDR3 reads CASSQTGGVGQRPEAFF. The CDR3 DNA reads TGTGCCAGCAGTCAGACAGGGGGCGTCGGTCAGCGGCCTGAAGCTTTCTTT.

The genes are TRBV2 and TRBJ1-1; D unclear. The CDR3 contains 14 residues. Germline assignment: CDR1 SNHLY and CDR2 FYNNEI. V was pared by 3 bases and J by 1 base, with 9 bases between. The CDR3 nucleotides read TGTGCCAGCAGTGACGTCAGGTGGAACACTGAAGCTTTCTTT. It yields the protein CASSDVRWNTEAFF.

The chain combines TRBV18 with TRBJ2-3, with unresolved D. With 1 base removed from V and 2 bases from J, the gap between germline ends came to 10 bases. The CDR3 is made up of 15 amino acids. Germline assignment: CDR1 KGHSH and CDR2 LQKENI. Here the CDR3 reads CASSPLVSLTDTQYF. For the CDR3, the DNA is TGTGCCAGCTCACCACTTGTTTCCCTCACAGATACGCAGTATTTT.

This clone has only a few counts. The V call is TRBV19, the J call TRBJ1-5; TRBD1 agrees at 8 bases. Germline V lookup: CDR1 LNHDA, CDR2 SQIVND (reference sequence). The CDR3 has 15 amino acids. Trimming took 6 bases from V and 7 from J; bases not matched to a gene: 11. CDR3 sequence reads: CASRGSGQGHQPQHF. The CDR3 DNA reads TGTGCCAGTAGAGGATCCGGACAGGGCCACCAGCCCCAGCATTTT.

V is TRBV6-5 and J is TRBJ2-1; D may be TRBD2 (5 bases). The CDR3 has 14 residues. CDR1 and CDR2 from the germline V gene are MNHEY and SVGAGI. Trimming removed 9 bases from V and 4 bases from J, with 16 bases in between. CDR3 loop: CARQSGERYNEQFF. CDR3 in DNA: TGTGCCAGACAATCCGGAGAGCGGTACAATGAGCAGTTCTTC.

On this clone itself: A read error is the likely source, as a far larger clone sits one nucleotide away. The same CDR3 also results from other DNA sequences found in this sample. The chain uses TRBV29-1 and TRBJ2-7; TRBD2 matches 7 bases. The CDR3 has 14 amino acids. The ends lost 4 bases at V and 6 bases at J; junction bases unmatched: 12. Germline assignment: CDR1 SQVTM and CDR2 ANQGSEA. CDR3 DNA: TGCAGCGTTGCCCAGGGAGGGGACCCGCGCGAGCAGTACTTC. Translation: CSVAQGGDPREQYF.

This clone was detected a few times. The chain employs TRBV27 and TRBJ2-6; D is ambiguous. The CDR3 sequence is 16 residues long. The germline V and J ends were trimmed by 6 bases and 0 bases, with 12 bases remaining between them. From germline, CDR1 is MNHEY and CDR2 SMNVEV (reference sequence). The DNA of the CDR3 is TGTGCCAGCAGCTTACAACGGTACTCTGGGGCCAACGTCCTGACTTTC. Translation: CASSLQRYSGANVLTF.

The chain links TRBV4-2 to TRBJ1-5; a weak D match, TRBD1 (6 bases). Per the germline V gene, CDR1 is LGHNA and CDR2 is YNFKEQ. Trimming removed 1 base from V and 5 bases from J, with 15 bases in between. The CDR3 has 16 residues. CDR3 loop: CASSQVGTGWDQPQHF. CDR3 bases: TGTGCCAGCAGCCAAGTCGGCACAGGGTGGGATCAGCCCCAGCATTTT.

The chain couples TRBV27 to TRBJ1-1; 9 nucleotides agree with TRBD1. V shed 2 bases and J 7 bases; nucleotides not matched to a gene: 11. The CDR3 runs to 16 residues. Looked up from germline, CDR1 is MNHEY and CDR2 is SMNVEV (reference sequence). The CDR3: CASSLMLTGGRGEAFF. The CDR3 nucleotides read TGTGCCAGCAGTTTAATGTTGACAGGGGGACGCGGTGAAGCTTTCTTT.

This clone turned up a few times. The rearrangement joins TRBV28 to TRBJ2-1, with 9 bases fitting TRBD2. J was trimmed by 5 bases and V by 4 bases; bases with no gene match: 9. The CDR3 spans 16 residues. Germline CDR1 and CDR2: MDHEN and SYDVKM. This CDR3 reads CASSSIMGLANNEQFF. The DNA of the CDR3 is TGTGCCAGCAGTTCGATTATGGGACTAGCCAACAATGAGCAGTTCTTC.